Each of the 19 T cell receptor beta chains below was sequenced from the same sample in a study of T cell responses to AZD1222 COVID-19 vaccine. Clones were read by immunoSEQ multiplex PCR, and TCRdb kept only the in-frame ones, dropping some. The sample holds 90,000 to 120,000 clones, approximately 96% seen once. Material: peripheral blood, obtained on day 0 of AZD1222 vaccination. Source of these receptors: an adult in good health.

The chain links TRBV3-1 (or the pseudogene TRBV3-2) to TRBJ2-3, with 7 nucleotides matching TRBD1. In germline, CDR1 is LGHDT, CDR2 YNNKEL (reference sequence). The CDR3 consists of 16 residues. V was pared by 5 bases and J by 5 bases, with 13 bases of the junction left unmatched. The CDR3 is CASSSPDRWMGDTQYF. CDR3 bases: TGTGCCAGCAGCTCCCCGGACAGGTGGATGGGAGATACGCAGTATTTT.

The gene calls are TRBV3-1 (or the pseudogene TRBV3-2) and TRBJ2-2; TRBD2 matches at 16 bases. Per germline, CDR1 LGHDT and CDR2 YNNKEL (reference sequence). The CDR3 loop spans 21 amino acids. The V and J ends lost 1 base and 5 bases, in that order; junction bases with no gene match: 13. The CDR3 loop is CASSQGETGTSGGAGTGELFF. In DNA form, the CDR3 reads TGTGCCAGCAGCCAAGGAGAGACCGGGACTAGCGGGGGGGCCGGAACCGGGGAGCTGTTTTTT.

The genes are TRBV14 and TRBJ2-1, with D perhaps matching TRBD1 or TRBD2 (5 bases each). V shed 0 bases and J shed 7 bases, with 16 bases lying between them. The CDR3 extends over 16 amino acids. From germline, CDR1 is SGHDN and CDR2 FVKESK. In nucleotides, the CDR3 is TGTGCCAGCAGCCAAGATTATGGGGGTTTTGAGAATGAGCAGTTCTTC. Its protein product is CASSQDYGGFENEQFF.

The chain has TRBV5-6 and TRBJ2-3, with 7 bases identical to TRBD1. The CDR3 length is 16 residues. Unmatched junction bases numbered 6, after V lost 0 bases and J lost 2 bases. CDR1 and CDR2 (germline): SGHDT, YYEEEE. The CDR3: CASSLVRGPSTDTQYF. As DNA, the CDR3 is TGTGCCAGCAGCTTGGTTAGGGGGCCATCCACAGATACGCAGTATTTT.

The chain uses TRBV28 and TRBJ1-1, with TRBD1 identical over 7 bases. Germline CDR1 MDHEN, CDR2 SYDVKM. V shed 4 bases and J 3 bases; nucleotides not matched to a gene: 8. This CDR3 comprises 15 residues. The CDR3 DNA reads TGTGCCAGCAGTTCCCCGGGACAGTTGGACACTGAAGCTTTCTTT. It specifies CASSSPGQLDTEAFF. Full variable domain (missing parts from reference TRBV28 and TRBJ1-1): DVKVTQSSRYLVKRTGEKVFLECVQDMDHENMFWYRQDPGLGLRLIYFSYDVKMKEKGDIPEGYSVSREKKERFSLILESASTNQTSMYLCASSSPGQLDTEAFFGQGTRLTVV.

This clone was detected once. The chain links TRBV11-3 to TRBJ1-5, with 9 bases identical to TRBD1. Unmatched junction bases numbered 8, after V lost 5 bases and J lost 3 bases. The CDR3 runs to 16 residues. The V gene's germline CDR1 is SGHNT and CDR2 YENEEA. CDR3 DNA sequence: TGTGCCAGCAGCGTCGGGACAGGGTCCTTCAATCAGCCCCAGCATTTT. Translation gives CASSVGTGSFNQPQHF.

The chain recombines TRBV7-2 with TRBJ1-2; 7 bases line up with TRBD1. This CDR3 has 14 residues. The germline gives CDR1 SGHTA, CDR2 FQGNSA. V shed 5 bases and J 6 bases; nucleotides not matched to a gene: 9. The CDR3 DNA reads TGTGCCAGCAGCGAAGGGGGCGTGGAGGATGGCTACACCTTC. Protein product: CASSEGGVEDGYTF.

The chain has TRBV5-6 and TRBJ1-2, with 7 positions matching TRBD1. V dropped 5 bases and J dropped 4; count of bases not matched to a gene: 5. Per germline, CDR1 SGHDT and CDR2 YYEEEE. The CDR3 is 13 amino acids. The CDR3 reads CASSPGQTYGYTF. The DNA for the CDR3 is TGTGCCAGCAGTCCGGGACAGACCTATGGCTACACCTTC.

V usage is TRBV19 and J usage is TRBJ1-3; D ambiguous. V was pared by 5 bases and J by 4 bases, with 6 bases between. The CDR3 spans 12 residues. Germline values: CDR1 LNHDA, CDR2 SQIVND (reference sequence). DNA of the CDR3: TGTGCCAGTAGTTCACAGGGAAACACCATATATTTT. This encodes CASSSQGNTIYF.

The V and J genes are TRBV25-1 and TRBJ2-1, with 11 bases aligning to TRBD2. The V gene's germline CDR1 is MGHDK and CDR2 SYGVNS. The CDR3 spans 18 residues. Trimming at V came to 1 base and at J to 7 bases, leaving 12 bases not matched to a gene. The CDR3 DNA reads TGTGCCAGCAGTGAATTTCGGGGGACTAGCGGTCTCAAGAATGAGCAGTTCTTC. This translates into CASSEFRGTSGLKNEQFF.

This chain joins TRBV15 and TRBJ2-3; 10 bases line up with TRBD2. V trimming: 0 bases; J trimming: 7 bases; junction bases outside the gene matches: 7. This CDR3 comprises 16 residues. Germline CDR1 is LNHNV and CDR2 is YYDKDF (reference sequence). CDR3 nucleotides: TGTGCCACCAGCAGAGATTGGCTAGCGGGAGTCTATACGCAGTATTTT. Its translation: CATSRDWLAGVYTQYF.

The rearrangement uses TRBV2 and TRBJ1-1, with D unresolved. Germline-derived CDR1 and CDR2 are SNHLY and FYNNEI. The V end was cut by 8 bases, the J end by 11 bases, with 18 bases between. This CDR3 is 12 amino acids long. The CDR3 sequence is CASGQETSWAFF. The CDR3 DNA is TGTGCCAGCGGGCAGGAGACTTCGTGGGCTTTCTTT.

V usage is TRBV4-3 and J usage is TRBJ2-2; TRBD1 might be the D (5 bases). CDR1 is LGHNA, CDR2 YSLEER, per germline. V lost 4 bases and J 7 bases, leaving 16 bases between the germline ends. The CDR3 has 15 amino acids. The CDR3 region is CASSRKALDIGELFF. The CDR3 nucleotides are TGCGCCAGCAGCCGTAAGGCGTTGGACATCGGGGAGCTGTTTTTT.

This rearrangement joins TRBV7-9 to TRBJ1-1, with D perhaps TRBD1 (6 bases). The CDR3 is 15 residues long. V was trimmed by 5 bases and J by 3 bases, leaving 16 bases between them. Per germline, CDR1 SEHNR and CDR2 FQNEAQ (reference sequence). CDR3: CASSPINRVHTEAFF. The CDR3 bases are TGTGCCAGCAGCCCAATAAACAGGGTCCACACTGAAGCTTTCTTT.

J is TRBJ1-2 and V is TRBV30; D might be TRBD1 (5 bases). The CDR3 sequence is 13 residues long. Trimming stripped 3 bases from V and 7 bases from J, with 15 bases between. Germline CDR1 and CDR2: GTSNPN and SVGIG (reference sequence). CDR3 amino acids: CAWSLMAGSGYTF. In nucleotides, the CDR3 is TGTGCCTGGAGCCTAATGGCAGGGAGTGGCTACACCTTC.

This sequence joins TRBV6-5 and TRBJ1-5; the D is unclear. With 9 bases removed from V and 9 bases from J, the gap between germline ends came to 18 bases. The CDR3 loop spans 13 amino acids. Germline-derived CDR1 and CDR2 are MNHEY and SVGAGI. The DNA for the CDR3 is TGTGCCAGTCTTGGGCGGTTCCAATCGCCCCAGCATTTT. Translating it yields CASLGRFQSPQHF.

The chain carries TRBV7-2 and TRBJ1-4; D is unresolved. Looked up from germline, CDR1 is SGHTA and CDR2 is FQGNSA. The CDR3 consists of 15 residues. V gave up 1 base and J gave up 8 bases, with 14 bases separating them. The DNA for the CDR3 is TGTGCCAGCAGCTTAGTGGGCAGTAGAGGCGAAAAACTGTTTTTT. The encoded protein is CASSLVGSRGEKLFF.

The J gene is TRBJ2-7, the V gene TRBV5-1, with TRBD2 identical over 8 bases. The CDR3 covers 16 residues. The ends lost 0 bases at V and 5 bases at J; junction bases unmatched: 10. Germline V CDR1 and CDR2: SGHRS, YFSETQ. The CDR3 DNA is TGCGCCAGCAGCTTGGCCTCGGCGGGAGGAGGGGACGAGCAGTACTTC. This encodes CASSLASAGGGDEQYF.

This clone appeared once. This chain connects TRBV19 to TRBJ1-2; TRBD1 agrees at 8 bases. CDR1 is LNHDA, CDR2 SQIVND, per germline (reference sequence). Trimming cost V 5 bases and J 4 bases; bases outside gene matches: 9. The CDR3 has 15 amino acids. Here the CDR3 DNA reads TGTGCCAGTAGTTCTTGGGACAGGCAATCCTATGGCTACACCTTC. Its protein product is CASSSWDRQSYGYTF.